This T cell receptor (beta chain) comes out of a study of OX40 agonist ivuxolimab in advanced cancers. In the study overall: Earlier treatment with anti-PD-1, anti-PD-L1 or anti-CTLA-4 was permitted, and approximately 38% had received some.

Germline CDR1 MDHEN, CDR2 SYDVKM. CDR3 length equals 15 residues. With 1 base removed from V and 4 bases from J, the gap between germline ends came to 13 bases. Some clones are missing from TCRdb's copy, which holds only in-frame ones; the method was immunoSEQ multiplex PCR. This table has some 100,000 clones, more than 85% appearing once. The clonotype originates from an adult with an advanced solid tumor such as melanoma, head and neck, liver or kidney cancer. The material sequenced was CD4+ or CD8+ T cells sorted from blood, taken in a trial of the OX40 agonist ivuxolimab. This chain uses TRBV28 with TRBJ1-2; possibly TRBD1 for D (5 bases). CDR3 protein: CASSLFGGIGYGYTF. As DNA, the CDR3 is TGTGCCAGCAGTTTATTCGGGGGAATAGGCTATGGCTACACCTTC.